The 28 T cell receptor beta chains presented below share a single source sample, sequenced in a study of identical twins (dated by TCRdb to about 2016). Library generation was performed with 5' RACE. The run used an Illumina HiSeq 2000. TCRdb reran the public reads through fastp at Q25 and MiXCR, keeping productive beta chains. One record per CDR3 amino acid sequence lists the most common genes and DNA. This sample comprises around 490,000 distinct CDR3 sequences, around an eighth of them detected only once. Clones ranked in the top ten supply about 0.94% of the sample. The same sample was also used in a study of yellow fever vaccine responses in identical twins.

Sequenced material: CD4+ T cells sorted from blood. These receptors were taken from a woman aged 18-30 years in good health.

This clonotype was seen more than once but under ten times. The chain couples TRBV20-1 to TRBJ2-2, with D possibly being TRBD2 (5 bases). V lost 2 bases to trimming and J lost 6 bases, with 10 bases between them. The CDR3 runs to 13 residues. Per germline, CDR1 DFQATT and CDR2 SNEGSKA (reference sequence). The CDR3 loop reads CSARTSHSGELFF. In DNA form, the CDR3 reads TGCAGTGCTAGAACTAGTCATTCCGGGGAGCTGTTTTTT.

This chain joins TRBV20-1 and TRBJ2-3, with D hard to call. Germline CDR1 and CDR2: DFQATT and SNEGSKA (reference sequence). This CDR3 contains 13 residues. The V and J ends lost 1 base and 4 bases respectively, with 9 bases between them. CDR3 sequence (DNA): TGCAGTGCTAGAGTCTTAATCCCAGATACGCAGTATTTT. Amino acid sequence: CSARVLIPDTQYF.

There are many counts of this clonotype. The chain uses TRBV12-3 or TRBV12-4 and TRBJ2-3, with TRBD2 matching 9 bases. The CDR3 runs 17 residues. The junction had 6 bases not matched to a gene; V was cut back by 2 bases and J by 0 bases. DNA for the CDR3: TGTGCCAGCAGTTTAAGGCTAGCGGGAAAAAGCACAGATACGCAGTATTTT. This encodes CASSLRLAGKSTDTQYF.

The rearrangement joins TRBV6-1 to TRBJ2-3; D may be TRBD1 (5 bases). Germline values: CDR1 MNHNS, CDR2 SASEGT. The CDR3 sequence is 14 residues long. Trimming left V 8 bases short and J 5 bases short, with 17 bases between. In DNA, the CDR3 is TGTGCCAGCGATGCGACAGTACGCGGAGATACGCAGTATTTT. This gives the protein CASDATVRGDTQYF.

The chain's CDR3 is CASSLVAGVVDSPLHF. CDR3 in DNA: TGTGCCAGCAGCTTGGTGGCAGGGGTCGTGGATTCACCCCTCCACTTT. The chain carries TRBV5-6 and TRBJ1-6; a weak D match, TRBD1 (6 bases). Deletions cut 0 bases from V and 8 bases from J, with 15 bases between. Germline V gene sequence: CDR1 SGHDT, CDR2 YYEEEE. The CDR3 is 16 amino acids.

The chain employs TRBV6-1 and TRBJ2-3, with 8 bases identical to TRBD2. Germline loops: CDR1 MNHNS, CDR2 SASEGT. V shed 5 bases, J shed 8 bases, and the junction held 6 bases outside the gene matches. This CDR3 has 13 amino acids. CDR3 sequence: CASSQLAGSTQYF. The CDR3 DNA reads as TGTGCCAGCAGTCAGTTAGCGGGATCTACGCAGTATTTT.

This clonotype was recorded many times. The rearrangement joins TRBV3-1 to TRBJ2-5; D remains unclear. This CDR3 has 15 amino acids. The V gene lost 0 bases and the J gene lost 5 bases, with 13 bases spanning the gap. Germline V gene sequence: CDR1 LGHDT, CDR2 YNNKEL (reference sequence). CDR3 loop: CASSQDIVRTETQYF. In DNA, the CDR3 is TGTGCCAGCAGCCAAGATATCGTCAGGACGGAGACCCAGTACTTC.

The chain has TRBV5-1 and TRBJ2-7; the match to TRBD2 covers 10 bases. The CDR3 loop spans 15 amino acids. Germline loops: CDR1 SGHRS, CDR2 YFSETQ. V was pared by 0 bases and J by 7 bases, with 7 bases of the junction left unmatched. The DNA for the CDR3 is TGCGCCAGCAGCTTGGTAGCGGGGGGCCTGGGTGAGCAGTACTTC. Amino acids: CASSLVAGGLGEQYF. Drawing the rest from reference TRBV5-1 and TRBJ2-7, the complete variable domain is KAGVTQTPRYLIKTRGQQVTLSCSPISGHRSVSWYQQTPGQGLQFLFEYFSETQRNKGNFPGRFSGRQFSNSRSEMNVSTLELGDSALYLCASSLVAGGLGEQYFGPGTRLTVT.

This clonotype was seen a few times. V is TRBV5-1 and J is TRBJ2-6; 14 bases are shared with TRBD2. This CDR3 is built from 18 residues. Germline CDR1 reads SGHRS; CDR2 reads YFSETQ. V lost 4 bases to trimming and J lost 3 bases; unmatched junction nucleotides: 6. The CDR3 protein is CASSAGLAGGGGANVLTF. In nucleotides, the CDR3 is TGCGCCAGCAGCGCAGGACTAGCGGGGGGTGGTGGGGCCAACGTCCTGACTTTC.

The chain couples TRBV10-2 to TRBJ2-4; TRBD1 is a possible D gene (6 bases). The V gene's germline CDR1 is WSHSY and CDR2 SAAADI. Trimming cost V 2 bases and J 1 base, with 12 bases left between them. The CDR3 sequence is 16 residues long. CDR3: CASSEGQSKAKNIQYF. The CDR3 DNA follows: TGCGCCAGCAGTGAGGGACAGAGTAAGGCCAAAAACATTCAGTACTTC.

This clonotype was seen more than once but under ten times. The V and J genes are TRBV11-2 and TRBJ1-1; 9 nucleotides agree with TRBD1. Trimming at V came to 2 bases and at J to 8 bases, leaving 6 bases not matched to a gene. This CDR3 is 14 amino acids long. Germline V gene lookup returns CDR1 SGHAT and CDR2 FQNNGV. This CDR3 is CASSLTGGKGEAFF. The CDR3 DNA sequence: TGTGCCAGCAGCTTAACAGGGGGCAAAGGAGAAGCTTTCTTT.

This clonotype has only a few counts. V usage is TRBV12-3 or TRBV12-4 and J usage is TRBJ2-5, with TRBD1 matching 7 bases. J was trimmed by 4 bases and V by 7 bases; bases with no gene match: 9. There are 14 residues in the CDR3. CDR3 residues: CASTAVGGAETQYF. The DNA for the CDR3 is TGTGCCAGCACCGCAGTAGGGGGCGCAGAGACCCAGTACTTC.

This chain connects TRBV11-2 to TRBJ2-7; 12 positions agree with TRBD2. CDR3 length: 18 residues. Losses at the gene ends were 1 base for V and 9 bases for J; bases not matched to a gene: 16. The germline V gene encodes CDR1 SGHAT and CDR2 FQNNGV. For the CDR3, the DNA is TGTGCCAGCAGCTTAGTTCCGAAGACTAGCGGGGGCGAGTTTTTGCAGTACTTC. As protein: CASSLVPKTSGGEFLQYF.

The CDR3 sequence is CASSVGLAGGRTDTQYF. The CDR3 DNA sequence: TGTGCCAGCAGCGTAGGACTAGCGGGAGGACGTACAGATACGCAGTATTTT. The rearrangement links TRBV9 to TRBJ2-3, with 13 bases that match TRBD2. This CDR3 has 17 residues. V trimming: 0 bases; J trimming: 3 bases; junction bases outside the gene matches: 4. Looked up from germline, CDR1 is SGDLS and CDR2 is YYNGEE. Based on the CDR3 plus reference TRBV9 and TRBJ2-3, the full variable domain is DSGVTQTPKHLITATGQRVTLRCSPRSGDLSVYWYQQSLDQGLQFLIQYYNGEERAKGNILERFSAQQFPDLHSELNLSSLELGDSALYFCASSVGLAGGRTDTQYFGPGTRLTVL.

This clonotype appeared a few times. V is TRBV11-2 and J is TRBJ2-5, with a tentative D call TRBD2 (5 bases). The V gene's germline CDR1 is SGHAT and CDR2 FQNNGV. V was clipped by 0 bases and J by 2 bases, with 10 bases between them. The CDR3 runs 15 residues. The CDR3 loop reads CASSLDGLLQETQYF. DNA for the CDR3: TGTGCCAGCAGCTTAGATGGACTGCTACAAGAGACCCAGTACTTC.

This clonotype has only a few counts. The chain is built from TRBV27 and TRBJ2-2; D not resolved. The CDR3 sequence is 17 residues long. Between the trimmed V and J ends, which lost 3 bases and 4 bases, there was a span of 18 bases. The germline V gene encodes CDR1 MNHEY and CDR2 SMNVEV (reference sequence). CDR3 residues: CASSLESRASLTGELFF. CDR3 coding DNA: TGTGCCAGCAGTTTGGAGTCACGGGCCTCCCTCACCGGGGAGCTGTTTTTT.

The rearrangement joins TRBV28 to TRBJ1-2; no firm D call. The V and J ends lost 3 bases and 0 bases respectively, with 11 bases between them. Germline V gives CDR1 MDHEN, CDR2 SYDVKM. This CDR3 has 15 amino acids. CDR3 in DNA: TGTGCCAGCAGTTTCCTCCTAGGGACTAACTATGGCTACACCTTC. Translating it yields CASSFLLGTNYGYTF.

The chain couples TRBV7-2 to TRBJ1-1, with D possibly being TRBD1 (5 bases). CDR3 length: 13 amino acids. V was trimmed by 5 bases and J by 10 bases, leaving 17 bases between them. CDR1 is SGHTA and CDR2 is FQGNSA in the germline V gene. CDR3 region: CASSQQGTAGAFF. The CDR3 DNA sequence: TGTGCCAGCAGCCAACAAGGGACCGCCGGAGCTTTCTTT.

The J gene is TRBJ1-4, the V gene TRBV28; possibly TRBD1 for D (5 bases). Germline values: CDR1 MDHEN, CDR2 SYDVKM. V dropped 5 bases and J dropped 7 bases, with 11 bases sitting between them. CDR3 length equals 13 residues. CDR3 nucleotides: TGTGCCAGCAGTGGACAAAGGGTTGAAAAACTGTTTTTT. Protein: CASSGQRVEKLFF.

This clonotype was observed a few times. As DNA, the CDR3 is TGCAGTGCCTCCCCGGACCGGTATAATGGCTACACCTTC. This gives the protein CSASPDRYNGYTF. This chain uses TRBV20-1 with TRBJ1-2, with D hard to call. The germline CDR1 and CDR2 sequences are DFQATT and SNEGSKA (reference sequence). V lost 6 bases, J lost 6 bases, and 17 bases lay in between. This CDR3 is 13 amino acids long.

The table lists this clonotype with many counts. The chain recombines TRBV6-2 or TRBV6-3 with TRBJ1-5; D not resolved. Trimming took off 6 bases at V and 2 bases at J, with 11 bases between the two ends. CDR3 length: 14 amino acids. CDR1 and CDR2 (germline): MNHEY, SVGEGT. The CDR3 sequence: CASSLVGGNQPQHF. CDR3 bases: TGTGCCAGCAGCTTAGTGGGTGGCAATCAGCCCCAGCATTTT.

This clonotype has a handful of counts. The chain joins TRBV3-1 to TRBJ1-4; 10 nucleotides agree with TRBD1. This CDR3 spans 15 amino acids. Germline CDR1 and CDR2: LGHDT and YNNKEL (reference sequence). Trimming at V came to 2 bases and at J to 8 bases, leaving 5 bases not matched to a gene. The CDR3 DNA is TGTGCCAGCAGCCAAACCGGGACAGGGGCCGAAAAACTGTTTTTT. Residues: CASSQTGTGAEKLFF.

The rearrangement uses TRBV20-1 and TRBJ2-1; 7 bases match TRBD1. With V trimmed by 5 bases and J by 7 bases, 11 bases remained unmatched. Germline CDR1 and CDR2: DFQATT and SNEGSKA (reference sequence). The CDR3 covers 14 residues. The CDR3 DNA follows: TGCAGTGCTCGGACAGGCTTTAGACTTAATGAGCAGTTCTTC. It codes for CSARTGFRLNEQFF.

This clonotype was seen ten or more times. The chain joins TRBV20-1 to TRBJ2-7; TRBD1 agrees at 7 bases. The V gene's germline CDR1 is DFQATT and CDR2 SNEGSKA (reference sequence). The CDR3 contains 13 residues. With V trimmed by 5 bases and J by 7 bases, 11 bases remained unmatched. CDR3 sequence (DNA): TGCAGTGCTTACCGCAGGGGGTCAGGGGAGCAGTACTTC. Translated, it gives CSAYRRGSGEQYF.

This clonotype has a handful of counts. The chain recombines TRBV11-1 with TRBJ2-3; 11 bases line up with TRBD2. This CDR3 comprises 18 residues. Germline CDR1 SGHAT, CDR2 FQDESV (reference sequence). Losses at the gene ends were 5 bases for V and 0 bases for J; bases not matched to a gene: 10. In DNA, the CDR3 is TGTGCCAGCAGCCCCGGGACTAGCGGCAATCCTAGCACAGATACGCAGTATTTT. Amino acids: CASSPGTSGNPSTDTQYF.

The V call is TRBV4-3, the J call TRBJ1-6, with a possible D match to TRBD1 (5 bases). Germline V CDR1 and CDR2: LGHNA, YSLEER. The CDR3 has 15 amino acids. With 1 base removed from V and 4 bases from J, the gap between germline ends came to 8 bases. Written as DNA, the CDR3 is TGCGCCAGCAGCCAAGGCGCAGGGTATAATTCACCCCTCCACTTT. Residues: CASSQGAGYNSPLHF.

Comment on this clonotype: Since no conserved phenylalanine or tryptophan closes the CDR3, a read error is the likely cause. This chain joins TRBV3-1 and TRBJ1-2, with no clear D. There are 12 residues in the CDR3. The germline CDR1 and CDR2 sequences are LGHDT and YNNKEL (reference sequence). V shed 1 base and J shed 8 bases, with 8 bases lying between them. In DNA form, the CDR3 reads TGTGCCAGCAGCCAAGTGGGGAACGGCTACACCTTG. Translation: CASSQVGNGYTL.

The V call is TRBV28, the J call TRBJ1-4; 8 bases agree with TRBD1. The J segment lost 0 bases and the V segment lost 5 bases, leaving 5 bases of the junction unmatched. CDR3 length: 16 residues. Germline lookup yields CDR1 MDHEN and CDR2 SYDVKM. CDR3 coding DNA: TGTGCCAGCAGTCCTCAGGGGGCAGCAACTAATGAAAAACTGTTTTTT. It encodes CASSPQGAATNEKLFF.